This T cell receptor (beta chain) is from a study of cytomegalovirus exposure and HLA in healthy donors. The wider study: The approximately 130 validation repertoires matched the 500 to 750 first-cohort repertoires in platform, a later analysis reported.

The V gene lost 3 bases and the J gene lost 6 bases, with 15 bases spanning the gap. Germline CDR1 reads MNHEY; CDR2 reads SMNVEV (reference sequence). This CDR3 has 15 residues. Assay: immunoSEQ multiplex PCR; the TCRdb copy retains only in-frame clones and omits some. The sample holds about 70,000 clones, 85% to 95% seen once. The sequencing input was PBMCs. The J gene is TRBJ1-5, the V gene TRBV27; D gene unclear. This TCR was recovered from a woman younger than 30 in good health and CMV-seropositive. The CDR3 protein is CASSLATSAGQPQHF. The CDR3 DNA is TGTGCCAGCAGTTTGGCGACCTCTGCGGGTCAGCCCCAGCATTTT.